The clone carrying this T cell receptor beta chain has a handful of counts. The antigen is undetermined. The data originate from a study of beta chain features in type 1 diabetes. About the study: No patient-donor differences in age, gender, total cells or subset yield.

cDNA synthesis used the whole RNA isolate, giving expressed TCRB sequences. The table came from immunoSEQ multiplex PCR; TCRdb's copy has only in-frame clones and leaves some out. Among under 450,000 clones listed, around 15% were seen once. Broader study findings: The naive, central memory and Treg TCRB repertoires showed an apparent similarity that was greater among patients than among healthy donors.

The CDR3 loop spans 13 amino acids. The germline V gene encodes CDR1 MNHNS and CDR2 SASEGT. After removal of 6 bases from V and 9 bases from J, the junction contained 10 bases not matched to a gene. Material: naive CD4+ T cells from blood. The chain combines TRBV6-1 with TRBJ2-5; 7 bases are shared with TRBD2. The receptor's source is a woman aged 18-30 years in good health. The CDR3 coding sequence is TGTGCCAGCAGCCCCGCGGGAGTTGGGCCCCAGTACTTC. Translation: CASSPAGVGPQYF.